The present T cell receptor (beta chain) was sequenced within a study of technical replicates of blood from a few donors. Clones were sequenced by immunoSEQ multiplex PCR, and TCRdb holds only the in-frame ones, with some missing. This sample has about 69,000 clones, with approximately 88% found just once. Trimming shortened V by 3 bases and J by 3 bases, and 8 bases separated the two germline ends. From germline, CDR1 is KGHSH and CDR2 LQKENI. The CDR3 runs 13 residues. Concerning this clone itself: The same CDR3 can be traced to other DNA sequences in this sample.

The sample consisted of PBMCs. The receptor was isolated from a human donor in good health. Some clones in this sample may be carry-over from other donors' samples. The V and J genes are TRBV18 and TRBJ2-5; D is possibly TRBD1 (6 bases). The CDR3 sequence is CASSPGAEETQYF. The DNA for the CDR3 is TGTGCCAGCTCACCGGGGGCCGAAGAGACCCAGTACTTC.